The rows below give T cell receptor beta chains drawn from one sample of a study of T cell responses to AZD1222 COVID-19 vaccine. Sequencing was performed with immunoSEQ multiplex PCR; in TCRdb, only in-frame clones are kept and a portion is missing. Seen here are 150,000 to 200,000 clones, more than 80% observed once, and the top ten hold around 2.6%. The specimen was peripheral blood, collected on day 0 of AZD1222 vaccination. Receptors were obtained from an adult in good health. Both conserved end residues are part of each CDR3. The D gene is left open where the match is weak. Not all rows give a size; the values are once, few, many and, for expanded clones, a class.

j_gene: TRBJ1-3; abundance: .; d_gene: .; len: 14; v_gene: TRBV27; CDR3aa: CASSIHISGNTIYF; CDR3nt: TGTGCCAGCAGCATACATATCTCTGGAAACACCATATATTTT
j_gene: TRBJ2-1; abundance: .; d_gene: TRBD1; len: 15; v_gene: TRBV5-4; CDR3aa: CASSLEGARRNEQFF; CDR3nt: TGTGCCAGCAGCTTGGAGGGGGCCCGCCGCAATGAGCAGTTCTTC
j_gene: TRBJ2-1; abundance: once; d_gene: TRBD2; len: 16; v_gene: TRBV5-1; CDR3aa: CASSPLAGLPYNEQFF; CDR3nt: TGCGCCAGCAGCCCCCTAGCGGGACTACCCTACAATGAGCAGTTCTTC
j_gene: TRBJ1-2; abundance: .; d_gene: .; len: 17; v_gene: TRBV5-1; CDR3aa: CASYGRETGRDGYGYTF; CDR3nt: TGCGCCAGCTACGGTCGGGAAACAGGGCGAGATGGCTATGGCTACACCTTC
j_gene: TRBJ2-3; abundance: .; d_gene: .; len: 17; v_gene: TRBV12-2; CDR3aa: CASRPQCSGASTDTQYF; CDR3nt: TGTGCAAGTCGCCCCCAGTGTAGCGGGGCTTCCACAGATACGCAGTATTTT
j_gene: TRBJ1-2; abundance: few; d_gene: .; len: 11; v_gene: TRBV20-1; CDR3aa: CSARAYYGYTF; CDR3nt: TGCAGTGCTAGAGCGTACTATGGCTACACCTTC
j_gene: TRBJ2-7; abundance: once; d_gene: TRBD2; len: 15; v_gene: TRBV10-2; CDR3aa: CASRSGREVSYEQYF; CDR3nt: TGCGCCAGCAGGTCTGGGCGGGAGGTTTCCTACGAGCAGTACTTC
j_gene: TRBJ2-1; abundance: .; d_gene: .; len: 16; v_gene: TRBV7-9; CDR3aa: CASSLVGAGILREQFF; CDR3nt: TGTGCCAGCAGCTTAGTGGGGGCGGGAATCCTTCGGGAGCAGTTCTTC
j_gene: TRBJ2-1; abundance: once; d_gene: .; len: 13; v_gene: TRBV5-4; CDR3aa: CASSPRADNEQFF; CDR3nt: TGTGCCAGCAGCCCCCGGGCTGACAATGAGCAGTTCTTC
j_gene: TRBJ1-6; abundance: .; d_gene: .; len: 17; v_gene: TRBV30; CDR3aa: CAWSGPRFSSYNSPLHF; CDR3nt: TGTGCCTGGAGTGGCCCCAGATTTAGCTCCTATAATTCACCCCTCCACTTT
j_gene: TRBJ1-2; abundance: many; d_gene: TRBD1; len: 14; v_gene: TRBV5-1; CDR3aa: CASSTRTGGDGYTF; CDR3nt: TGCGCCAGCAGCACTCGGACAGGGGGAGATGGCTACACCTTC
j_gene: TRBJ1-2; abundance: .; d_gene: .; len: 13; v_gene: TRBV14; CDR3aa: CASSQGQNYGYTF; CDR3nt: TGTGCCAGCAGCCAAGGACAGAACTATGGCTACACCTTC
j_gene: TRBJ2-1; abundance: once; d_gene: TRBD2; len: 18; v_gene: TRBV4-1; CDR3aa: CASSQALPSGGSYNEQFF; CDR3nt: TGCGCCAGCAGCCAAGCCCTCCCTAGCGGGGGGTCCTACAATGAGCAGTTCTTC
j_gene: TRBJ2-3; abundance: .; d_gene: TRBD2; len: 20; v_gene: TRBV7-6; CDR3aa: CASSLVPSGLADTRGDTQYF; CDR3nt: TGTGCCAGCAGCTTAGTCCCCTCTGGACTAGCGGATACACGTGGGGATACGCAGTATTTT
j_gene: TRBJ1-1; abundance: .; d_gene: .; len: 12; v_gene: TRBV7-2; CDR3aa: CASSSPGLRAFF; CDR3nt: TGTGCCAGCAGCTCCCCGGGGTTGAGGGCTTTCTTT
j_gene: TRBJ1-2; abundance: .; d_gene: TRBD1; len: 13; v_gene: TRBV19; CDR3aa: CASQSGTVYGYTF; CDR3nt: TGTGCCAGTCAAAGCGGGACAGTCTATGGCTACACCTTC
j_gene: TRBJ1-4; abundance: .; d_gene: TRBD1; len: 14; v_gene: TRBV5-1; CDR3aa: CASRPGQYPEKLFF; CDR3nt: TGCGCCAGCCGACCGGGACAGTATCCTGAAAAACTGTTTTTT
j_gene: TRBJ1-5; abundance: .; d_gene: TRBD1; len: 19; v_gene: TRBV19; CDR3aa: CASRLNPGQRSLSNQPQHF; CDR3nt: TGTGCCAGTAGACTCAATCCGGGACAGCGCTCCCTTAGCAATCAGCCCCAGCATTTT
j_gene: TRBJ1-1; abundance: .; d_gene: .; len: 14; v_gene: TRBV3-1/TRBV3-2; CDR3aa: CASTPKGDQGGAFF; CDR3nt: TGTGCCAGCACCCCCAAGGGCGATCAAGGGGGAGCTTTCTTT
j_gene: TRBJ1-4; abundance: .; d_gene: .; len: 12; v_gene: TRBV19; CDR3aa: CASRADYEKLFF; CDR3nt: TGTGCCAGTAGGGCAGATTATGAAAAACTGTTTTTT
j_gene: TRBJ1-4; abundance: .; d_gene: TRBD1; len: 14; v_gene: TRBV7-9; CDR3aa: CASRRGQRNEKLFF; CDR3nt: TGTGCCAGCAGGAGGGGACAGAGGAATGAAAAACTGTTTTTT
j_gene: TRBJ2-1; abundance: .; d_gene: .; len: 15; v_gene: TRBV14; CDR3aa: CASSHGVAVYNEQFF; CDR3nt: TGTGCCAGCAGTCACGGGGTAGCGGTCTACAATGAGCAGTTCTTC
j_gene: TRBJ1-2; abundance: .; d_gene: TRBD1; len: 13; v_gene: TRBV4-1; CDR3aa: CASSHTGDYGYTF; CDR3nt: TGCGCCAGCAGCCATACAGGGGACTATGGCTACACCTTC
j_gene: TRBJ1-5; abundance: once; d_gene: TRBD1; len: 16; v_gene: TRBV28; CDR3aa: CASRVLGQGLNQPQHF; CDR3nt: TGTGCCAGCAGAGTCCTGGGACAGGGGTTGAATCAGCCCCAGCATTTT
j_gene: TRBJ2-7; abundance: .; d_gene: TRBD1; len: 14; v_gene: TRBV30; CDR3aa: CAWSGDRGGSEQYF; CDR3nt: TGTGCCTGGAGCGGGGACAGGGGAGGGTCCGAGCAGTACTTC
j_gene: TRBJ2-2; abundance: .; d_gene: TRBD2; len: 15; v_gene: TRBV29-1; CDR3aa: CSVDPGGANTGELFF; CDR3nt: TGCAGCGTTGATCCGGGGGGGGCGAACACCGGGGAGCTGTTTTTT
j_gene: TRBJ2-7; abundance: .; d_gene: TRBD2; len: 13; v_gene: TRBV29-1; CDR3aa: CSVKGLAGNEQYF; CDR3nt: TGCAGCGTGAAAGGACTAGCGGGAAACGAGCAGTACTTC
j_gene: TRBJ2-7; abundance: .; d_gene: .; len: 16; v_gene: TRBV19; CDR3aa: CASSKYLRGINDEQYF; CDR3nt: TGTGCCAGTAGTAAATACCTGAGAGGAATAAACGACGAGCAGTACTTC
j_gene: TRBJ2-1; abundance: once; d_gene: TRBD2; len: 15; v_gene: TRBV6-5; CDR3aa: CASTMRLAVRDEQFF; CDR3nt: TGTGCCAGCACCATGCGGCTAGCGGTCAGGGATGAGCAGTTCTTC
j_gene: TRBJ1-1; abundance: .; d_gene: .; len: 16; v_gene: TRBV18; CDR3aa: CASSPPLGAGVAEAFF; CDR3nt: TGTGCCAGCTCACCACCTCTGGGAGCGGGGGTTGCTGAAGCTTTCTTT
j_gene: TRBJ2-7; abundance: .; d_gene: .; len: 16; v_gene: TRBV5-4; CDR3aa: CASIPRGEQGSYEQYF; CDR3nt: TGTGCCAGCATCCCAAGGGGGGAACAGGGCTCCTACGAGCAGTACTTC
j_gene: TRBJ2-5; abundance: .; d_gene: .; len: 15; v_gene: TRBV7-9; CDR3aa: CASSFHELREETQYF; CDR3nt: TGTGCCAGCAGCTTCCACGAATTAAGGGAAGAGACCCAGTACTTC
j_gene: TRBJ1-1; abundance: .; d_gene: .; len: 16; v_gene: TRBV27; CDR3aa: CASSLSKGGQNTEAFF; CDR3nt: TGTGCCAGCAGTTTATCGAAGGGGGGCCAGAACACTGAAGCTTTCTTT
j_gene: TRBJ1-2; abundance: .; d_gene: .; len: 15; v_gene: TRBV30; CDR3aa: CAWSVQAVGNYGYTF; CDR3nt: TGTGCCTGGAGTGTACAAGCGGTTGGGAACTATGGCTACACCTTC
j_gene: TRBJ1-1; abundance: .; d_gene: TRBD1; len: 13; v_gene: TRBV7-2; CDR3aa: CASSDRGNTEAFF; CDR3nt: TGTGCCAGCAGCGACAGGGGGAACACTGAAGCTTTCTTT
j_gene: TRBJ2-1; abundance: .; d_gene: TRBD2; len: 17; v_gene: TRBV11-3; CDR3aa: CASSPGLAGRSYNEQFF; CDR3nt: TGTGCCAGCAGCCCCGGACTAGCGGGACGCTCCTACAATGAGCAGTTCTTC
j_gene: TRBJ2-7; abundance: .; d_gene: TRBD1; len: 12; v_gene: TRBV19; CDR3aa: CASSTRTGEQYF; CDR3nt: TGTGCCAGTAGTACGAGGACAGGAGAGCAGTACTTC
j_gene: TRBJ2-7; abundance: .; d_gene: .; len: 11; v_gene: TRBV7-9; CDR3aa: CASSSRAEQYF; CDR3nt: TGTGCCAGCAGTTCTAGAGCCGAGCAGTACTTC
j_gene: TRBJ1-2; abundance: .; d_gene: TRBD1; len: 16; v_gene: TRBV6-5; CDR3aa: CASSYSLGQLNYGYTF; CDR3nt: TGTGCCAGCAGTTACTCCCTGGGACAGCTAAACTATGGCTACACCTTC